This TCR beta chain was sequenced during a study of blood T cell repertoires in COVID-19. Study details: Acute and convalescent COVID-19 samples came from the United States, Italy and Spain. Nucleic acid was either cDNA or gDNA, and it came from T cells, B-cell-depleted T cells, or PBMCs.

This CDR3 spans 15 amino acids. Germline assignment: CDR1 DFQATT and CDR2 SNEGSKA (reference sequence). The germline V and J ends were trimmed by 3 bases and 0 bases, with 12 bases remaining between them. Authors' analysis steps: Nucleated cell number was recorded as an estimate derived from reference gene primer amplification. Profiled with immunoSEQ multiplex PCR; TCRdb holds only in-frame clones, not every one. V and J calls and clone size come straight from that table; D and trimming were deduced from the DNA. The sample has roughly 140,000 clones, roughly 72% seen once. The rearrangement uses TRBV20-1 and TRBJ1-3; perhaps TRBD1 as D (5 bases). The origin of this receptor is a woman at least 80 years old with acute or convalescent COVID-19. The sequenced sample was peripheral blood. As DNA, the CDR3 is TGCAGTGCTAGTTTACGGGGGAGCTCTGGAAACACCATATATTTT. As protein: CSASLRGSSGNTIYF.